The present T cell receptor beta chain was sequenced within a study of CD8 T cells in Susac syndrome. The CDR3 has 13 residues. Trimming pared 0 bases from V and 8 bases from J, leaving 13 bases between. Germline V gives CDR1 SQVTM, CDR2 ANQGSEA. Points on this clonotype: The target antigen is unknown.

CD8+ and CD4+ T cells from blood underwent TCR beta sequencing, which was carried out in a high-throughput format. A quantity of about 0.5 to 1 ug RNA underwent reverse transcription using random hexamers. TCRdb redid the calling of the immunoSEQ multiplex PCR reads with MiXCR, one entry per CDR3 protein. The sample shows 150,000 or so distinct CDR3 sequences, around 95% of them seen only once. Study observations and caveats: Acknowledgment was made by the study that its TCR sequencing and HLA analysis involved a relatively small number of individuals.

Sequenced sample: CD8+ T cells from PBMCs. This sequence originates from a human donor with multiple sclerosis. The rearrangement links TRBV29-1 to TRBJ2-5; the D call may be TRBD1 or TRBD2 (5 bases each). CDR3 loop: CSVEDGTGQTQYF. As DNA, the CDR3 is TGCAGCGTTGAAGATGGGACCGGGCAAACCCAGTACTTC.